Described below is a single T cell receptor beta chain sequence and its context. In its sample, this clonotype was seen many times. The antigen it binds to is not known. No much larger clonotype is one base removed from it; base qualities were not supplied. The CDR3 goes from the cysteine to the phenylalanine over 13 residues. Only the CDR3 DNA is retained, 39 bases long and in frame from the first base. Here V drops 8 bases and J drops 7 bases, and the junction holds 8 bases not matched to any gene. CDR1 MNHEY and CDR2 SMNVEV were looked up in the germline V gene (reference sequence). TCRdb shows the sequencer as Illumina HiSeq 1500. The public reads were reanalyzed by TCRdb: fastp trimming at Q25, MiXCR alignment, in-frame beta chains only. Every CDR3 protein is listed once, alongside the most common genes and DNA of its rows. Across this sample there are under 600,000 distinct CDR3 sequences, with about 15% seen only once. The top ten constitute about 24% of the sample.

These data originate in a study of T cell repertoires in cytomegalovirus infection (dated by TCRdb to the late 2010s). The study in broad terms: The HLA type of each donor mattered for the analysis, because public TCR beta signatures pointed to carriage of CMV infection along with the matching HLA type. Results the study describes overall, beyond this receptor: In both this cohort and an independent cohort of under 450 donors, the cumulative frequency of public TCR beta family members distinguished carriers of CMV infection plus the relevant HLA type. The ex vivo response was dominated by HLA-C-restricted CMV-specific TCR beta clonotypes, which also provided the single most frequent clonotype in two of eight donors.

The chain is assembled from TRBV27 and TRBJ1-5, with 7 bases matching TRBD1. The sequenced sample consisted of CD8+ T cells from PBMCs. This TCR came from a human donor in good health (CMV status not recorded). Some clones in this sample may be carry-over from other donors' samples. The CDR3 has the sequence CASSGQVDQPQHF. The nucleotide sequence is TGTGCCAGCTCTGGACAGGTGGACCAGCCCCAGCATTTT.